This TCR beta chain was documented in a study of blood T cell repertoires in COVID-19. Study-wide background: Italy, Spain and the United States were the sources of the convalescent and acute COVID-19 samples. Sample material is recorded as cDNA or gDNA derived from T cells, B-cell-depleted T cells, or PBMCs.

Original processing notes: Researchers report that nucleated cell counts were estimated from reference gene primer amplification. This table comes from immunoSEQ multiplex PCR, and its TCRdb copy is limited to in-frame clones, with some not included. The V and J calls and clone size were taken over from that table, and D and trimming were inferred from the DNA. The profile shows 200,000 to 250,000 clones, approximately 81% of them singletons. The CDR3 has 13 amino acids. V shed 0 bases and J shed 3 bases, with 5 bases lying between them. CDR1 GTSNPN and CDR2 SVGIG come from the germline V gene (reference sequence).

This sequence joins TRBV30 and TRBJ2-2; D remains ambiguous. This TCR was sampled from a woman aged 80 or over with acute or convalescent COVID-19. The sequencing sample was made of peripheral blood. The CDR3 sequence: CAWSVLHTGELFF. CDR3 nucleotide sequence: TGTGCCTGGAGTGTACTACACACCGGGGAGCTGTTTTTT. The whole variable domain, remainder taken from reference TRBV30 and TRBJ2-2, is SQTIHQWPATLVQPVGSPLSLECTVEGTSNPNLYWYRQAAGRGLQLLFYSVGIGQISSEVPQNLSASRPQDRQFILSSKKLLLSDSGFYLCAWSVLHTGELFFGEGSRLTVL.